Each of the 14 T cell receptor beta chains below was sequenced from the same sample in a study of blood T cell repertoires in COVID-19. Some clones are missing from TCRdb's copy, which holds only in-frame ones; the method was immunoSEQ multiplex PCR. The data hold a few hundred thousand clones, with 83% observed a single time. The sample taken for sequencing was PBMCs or T cells enriched from blood (not recorded which). The receptors were sampled from a woman between 50 and 59 years old who had recovered from COVID-19.

The chain is built from TRBV7-2 and TRBJ2-5; 14 bases map to TRBD2. Germline-derived CDR1 and CDR2 are SGHTA and FQGNSA. V was clipped by 5 bases and J by 7 bases; unmatched bases: 9. This CDR3 contains 16 residues. CDR3: CASSVRGTSGGWTQYF. Written as DNA, the CDR3 is TGTGCCAGCAGCGTAAGGGGGACTAGCGGGGGATGGACCCAGTACTTC. Based on the CDR3 plus reference TRBV7-2 and TRBJ2-5, the full variable domain is GAGVSQSPSNKVTEKGKDVELRCDPISGHTALYWYRQSLGQGLEFLIYFQGNSAPDKSGLPSDRFSAERTGGSVSTLTIQRTQQEDSAVYLCASSVRGTSGGWTQYFGPGTRLLVL.

The J gene is TRBJ2-6, the V gene TRBV9; 13 bases fit TRBD2. The germline V gene has CDR1 SGDLS and CDR2 YYNGEE. This CDR3 region has 19 residues. Unmatched junction bases numbered 8, after V lost 4 bases and J lost 1 base. For the CDR3, the DNA is TGTGCCAGCAGCCCTGGGACTAGCGGGGCCGGGTCTGGGGCCAACGTCCTGACTTTC. Its protein is CASSPGTSGAGSGANVLTF.

The chain uses TRBV19 and TRBJ2-1; D unresolved. The germline gives CDR1 LNHDA, CDR2 SQIVND (reference sequence). The CDR3 spans 15 residues. Trimming removed 3 bases from V and 7 bases from J, with 16 bases in between. The CDR3 is CASSIAPRERNEQFF. The CDR3 nucleotides are TGTGCCAGTAGTATTGCCCCCAGAGAGAGGAATGAGCAGTTCTTC.

V and J are TRBV3-1 (or the pseudogene TRBV3-2) and TRBJ1-2, with no clear D. The CDR3 runs to 14 residues. Looked up from germline, CDR1 is LGHDT and CDR2 is YNNKEL (reference sequence). V shed 4 bases and J shed 5 bases, with 14 bases lying between them. The CDR3 bases are TGTGCCAGCAGCCTAAGCCTCCCTCGGTATGGCTACACCTTC. Translation gives CASSLSLPRYGYTF.

CDR3 residues: CASSFRQGAGELFF. In DNA form, the CDR3 reads TGTGCCAGCAGCTTCAGACAGGGGGCCGGGGAGCTGTTTTTT. V usage is TRBV7-2 and J usage is TRBJ2-2, with 9 positions matching TRBD1. V lost 3 bases, J lost 6 bases, and 2 bases stayed unmatched. The CDR3 spans 14 residues. Germline lookup yields CDR1 SGHTA and CDR2 FQGNSA.

The chain links TRBV6-2 or TRBV6-3 to TRBJ1-4; TRBD1 matches 8 bases. The junction had 12 bases not matched to a gene; V was cut back by 5 bases and J by 1 base. This CDR3 comprises 18 residues. Germline assignment: CDR1 MNHEY and CDR2 SVGEGT. In nucleotides, the CDR3 is TGTGCCAGCAGTAACCAGACAGGGGCCCCACGAACTAATGAAAAACTGTTTTTT. Residues: CASSNQTGAPRTNEKLFF.

The rearrangement links TRBV29-1 to TRBJ1-2; 7 bases match TRBD1. This CDR3 is built from 14 residues. The ends lost 1 base at V and 6 bases at J; junction bases unmatched: 8. The germline gives CDR1 SQVTM, CDR2 ANQGSEA. The CDR3 nucleotides are TGCAGCGTTGAAGTTAGCACAGGGGCCCATGGCTACACCTTC. This encodes CSVEVSTGAHGYTF.

This chain joins TRBV5-1 and TRBJ2-7, with TRBD1 matching over 9 bases. This CDR3 is built from 16 residues. Trimming cost V 4 bases and J 2 bases; bases outside gene matches: 10. Looked up from germline, CDR1 is SGHRS and CDR2 is YFSETQ. In DNA form, the CDR3 reads TGCGCCAGCAGCCCCGGACAGGGGATGAGCACCTACGAGCAGTACTTC. As protein: CASSPGQGMSTYEQYF.

The chain combines TRBV5-1 with TRBJ1-2; TRBD1 matches 7 bases. V shed 7 bases, J shed 5 bases, and the junction held 5 bases outside the gene matches. The germline gives CDR1 SGHRS, CDR2 YFSETQ. The CDR3 sequence is 12 residues long. The CDR3 protein is CASGDSAYGYTF. The CDR3 DNA reads as TGCGCCAGCGGGGACAGTGCGTATGGCTACACCTTC.

The rearrangement links TRBV27 to TRBJ2-7, with 13 bases fitting TRBD2. CDR3 length: 16 residues. Germline-derived CDR1 and CDR2 are MNHEY and SMNVEV (reference sequence). V was clipped by 5 bases and J by 4 bases; unmatched bases: 8. CDR3 amino acids: CASSGRRTSGSYEQYF. Written as DNA, the CDR3 is TGTGCCAGCAGTGGCAGACGGACTAGCGGGAGTTACGAGCAGTACTTC.

The V gene is TRBV9, the J gene TRBJ2-3; TRBD2 might be the D (5 bases). CDR1 and CDR2 (germline): SGDLS, YYNGEE. The V gene lost 3 bases and the J gene lost 1 base, with 15 bases spanning the gap. This CDR3 has 16 residues. The CDR3 reads CASSAKSGRGTDTQYF. In DNA, the CDR3 is TGTGCCAGCAGCGCCAAGAGCGGTCGCGGCACAGATACGCAGTATTTT. Complete variable domain (other parts from reference TRBV9 and TRBJ2-3): DSGVTQTPKHLITATGQRVTLRCSPRSGDLSVYWYQQSLDQGLQFLIQYYNGEERAKGNILERFSAQQFPDLHSELNLSSLELGDSALYFCASSAKSGRGTDTQYFGPGTRLTVL.

This CDR3 reads CASSIVRGGRETQYF. CDR3 DNA sequence: TGTGCCAGTAGTATAGTTAGAGGGGGACGAGAGACCCAGTACTTC. The chain couples TRBV19 to TRBJ2-5; D might be TRBD1 (6 bases). V was trimmed by 1 base and J by 4 bases, leaving 13 bases between them. Germline V gives CDR1 LNHDA, CDR2 SQIVND (reference sequence). CDR3 length: 15 residues. The entire variable domain, with the rest obtained from reference TRBV19 and TRBJ2-5, is as follows: DGGITQSPKYLFRKEGQNVTLSCEQNLNHDAMYWYRQDPGQGLRLIYYSQIVNDFQKGDIAEGYSVSREKKESFPLTVTSAQKNPTAFYLCASSIVRGGRETQYFGPGTRLLVL.

This chain connects TRBV7-2 to TRBJ2-5, with TRBD2 identical over 8 bases. The CDR3 has 14 residues. Germline-derived CDR1 and CDR2 are SGHTA and FQGNSA. V shed 5 bases, J shed 5 bases, and the junction held 7 bases outside the gene matches. CDR3 coding DNA: TGTGCCAGCAGCCCCGGGAGGGGACGCGAGACCCAGTACTTC. Its translation is CASSPGRGRETQYF.

The V call is TRBV5-1, the J call TRBJ1-1, with a possible D match to TRBD1 (5 bases). This CDR3 has 15 residues. Germline CDR1 SGHRS, CDR2 YFSETQ. V dropped 5 bases and J dropped 0 bases, with 14 bases sitting between them. The CDR3 DNA reads as TGCGCCAGCAGAGTAGAAGGGGTTATGAACACTGAAGCTTTCTTT. Protein sequence: CASRVEGVMNTEAFF.